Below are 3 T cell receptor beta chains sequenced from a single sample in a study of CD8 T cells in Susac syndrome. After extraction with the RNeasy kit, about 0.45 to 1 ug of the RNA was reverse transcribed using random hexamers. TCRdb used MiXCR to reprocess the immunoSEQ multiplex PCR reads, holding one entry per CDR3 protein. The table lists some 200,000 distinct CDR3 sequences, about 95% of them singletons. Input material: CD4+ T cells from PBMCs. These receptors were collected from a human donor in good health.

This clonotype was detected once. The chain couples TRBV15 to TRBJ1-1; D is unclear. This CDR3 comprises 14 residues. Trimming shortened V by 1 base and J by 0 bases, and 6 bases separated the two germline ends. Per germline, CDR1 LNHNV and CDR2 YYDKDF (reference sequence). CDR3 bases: TGTGCCACCAGCAGAGCGGACTTGAACACTGAAGCTTTCTTT. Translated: CATSRADLNTEAFF.

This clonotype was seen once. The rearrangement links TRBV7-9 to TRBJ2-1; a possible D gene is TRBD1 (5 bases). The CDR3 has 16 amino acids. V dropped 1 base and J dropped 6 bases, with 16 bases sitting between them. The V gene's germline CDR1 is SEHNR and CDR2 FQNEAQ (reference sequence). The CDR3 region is CASSLDLAGQPNEQFF. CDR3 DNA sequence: TGTGCCAGCAGCTTAGATCTGGCAGGGCAGCCCAATGAGCAGTTCTTC.

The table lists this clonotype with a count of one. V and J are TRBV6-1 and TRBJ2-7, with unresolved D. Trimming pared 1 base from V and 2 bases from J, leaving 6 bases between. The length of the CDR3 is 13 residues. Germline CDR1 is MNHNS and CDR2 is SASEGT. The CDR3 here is CASSEDRAYEQYF. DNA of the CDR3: TGTGCCAGCAGTGAAGACAGAGCCTACGAGCAGTACTTC.